This T cell receptor beta chain stems from a study of cytomegalovirus exposure and HLA in healthy donors. Study outcomes and limitations: Data from an earlier analysis indicated that most TCR beta V segments were productive either about 90% or about 30% of the time.

Researchers ran the PCR with 60 Vbeta and 13 Jbeta primers. The repertoire was sequenced with immunoSEQ multiplex PCR; TCRdb's copy has only in-frame clones and lacks some. Of around 140,000 clones detected, around 86% appear once; the ten largest clones hold approximately 2.9%. This clone was detected a few times. As yet, its antigen is unknown. The CDR3 runs to 16 residues. Germline lookup yields CDR1 SGHDT and CDR2 YYEEEE. With V trimmed by 1 base and J by 7 bases, 9 bases remained unmatched. The chain links TRBV5-6 to TRBJ2-7; 12 positions agree with TRBD1. The material sequenced was PBMCs. This TCR was sampled from a woman aged 25 to 39 in good health and CMV-seronegative. The CDR3, as DNA: TGTGCCAGCAGCTTGTTCCGGGACAGGGGGCTGGGGGAGCAGTACTTC. Its protein is CASSLFRDRGLGEQYF.